This T cell receptor (beta chain) was recorded in a study of cytomegalovirus exposure and HLA in healthy donors. Study-level results: In a later analysis, parvovirus B19, influenza, CMV and Epstein-Barr virus appeared linked to several top co-occurrence clusters.

With respect to this clone: Its antigen is not identified.

Primers included in the PCR were 60 Vbeta and 13 Jbeta primers. Profiling relied on immunoSEQ multiplex PCR, and the TCRdb table lists in-frame clones only, not all of them. The sample records 170,000 or so clones, approximately 80% being singletons. The CDR3 consists of 17 residues. The ends were cut back, 1 base at V and 2 bases at J, with 17 bases in the middle. Germline V CDR1 and CDR2: SGHTA, FQGNSA. Sequenced sample: PBMCs. The chain is built from TRBV7-2 and TRBJ2-5, with a possible D match to TRBD1 (6 bases). This sequence was found in a woman between 45 and 60 years old in good health and CMV-seronegative. CDR3 amino acids: CASSLGSAQRGQETQYF. As DNA, the CDR3 is TGTGCCAGCAGCTTAGGGAGTGCTCAAAGGGGGCAAGAGACCCAGTACTTC.